These T cell receptor beta chains were read from a single sample in a study of blood T cell repertoires in COVID-19. Libraries were prepared by immunoSEQ multiplex PCR; TCRdb keeps only in-frame clonotypes and omits some of them. The top ten hold 2% to 3% of the sample, which has about 160,000 clones, approximately 91% seen once. The sample consisted of peripheral blood. All receptors come from a man younger than 30 with acute or convalescent COVID-19. The CDR3 runs from the conserved cysteine through the conserved F or W. D genes are given only for firm matches. Size tells how often a clone was seen (once, few, many) or the class of an expanded clone, and some rows leave it out.

v_gene: TRBV3-1/TRBV3-2
d_gene: TRBD2
j_gene: TRBJ2-1
abundance: once
CDR3aa: CASSQDRRGEQFF
CDR3nt: TGTGCCAGCAGCCAAGATCGGCGGGGGGAGCAGTTCTTC

v_gene: TRBV20-1
d_gene: NA
j_gene: TRBJ2-7
abundance: NA
CDR3aa: CSARGAEQYF
CDR3nt: TGCAGTGCTAGAGGGGCCGAGCAGTACTTC

v_gene: TRBV27
d_gene: TRBD1
j_gene: TRBJ1-2
abundance: NA
CDR3aa: CASSLGQGARGYTF
CDR3nt: TGTGCCAGCAGTTTAGGACAGGGGGCGCGGGGCTACACCTTC

v_gene: TRBV15
d_gene: NA
j_gene: TRBJ1-1
abundance: once
CDR3aa: CATSRDPRGGSF
CDR3nt: TGTGCCACCAGCAGAGACCCAAGAGGGGGATCCTTT

v_gene: TRBV24-1
d_gene: TRBD2
j_gene: TRBJ2-1
abundance: NA
CDR3aa: CATSDLGGSYNEQFF
CDR3nt: TGTGCCACCAGTGATTTGGGCGGGAGCTACAATGAGCAGTTCTTC

v_gene: TRBV5-4
d_gene: NA
j_gene: TRBJ1-2
abundance: NA
CDR3aa: CASSLVGTSYGYTF
CDR3nt: TGTGCCAGCAGCTTGGTCGGGACAAGCTATGGCTACACCTTC

v_gene: TRBV27
d_gene: TRBD1
j_gene: TRBJ1-1
abundance: NA
CDR3aa: CASSFSLTGEAFF
CDR3nt: TGTGCCAGCAGTTTCTCACTGACAGGGGAAGCTTTCTTT

v_gene: TRBV7-9
d_gene: NA
j_gene: TRBJ2-7
abundance: NA
CDR3aa: CASSGGTSYEQYF
CDR3nt: TGTGCCAGCTCCGGAGGCACCTCCTACGAGCAGTACTTC

v_gene: TRBV28
d_gene: NA
j_gene: TRBJ1-1
abundance: NA
CDR3aa: CASSLILGDTEAFF
CDR3nt: TGTGCCAGCAGTTTAATCCTCGGGGACACTGAAGCTTTCTTT

v_gene: TRBV5-4
d_gene: NA
j_gene: TRBJ1-2
abundance: NA
CDR3aa: CASSRSAGYTF
CDR3nt: TGTGCCAGCAGCCGAAGCGCTGGCTACACCTTC

v_gene: TRBV19
d_gene: TRBD1
j_gene: TRBJ1-2
abundance: NA
CDR3aa: CASSKDRGENYGYTF
CDR3nt: TGTGCCAGTAGCAAAGACAGGGGTGAAAACTATGGCTACACCTTC

v_gene: TRBV9
d_gene: NA
j_gene: TRBJ1-1
abundance: NA
CDR3aa: CASSVAPTVNTEAFF
CDR3nt: TGTGCCAGCAGCGTAGCTCCGACAGTCAACACTGAAGCTTTCTTT

v_gene: TRBV11-2
d_gene: TRBD1
j_gene: TRBJ2-7
abundance: NA
CDR3aa: CASLRTGSYEQYF
CDR3nt: TGTGCCAGCTTAAGGACAGGGTCCTACGAGCAGTACTTC

v_gene: TRBV23-1
d_gene: NA
j_gene: TRBJ1-4
abundance: NA
CDR3aa: CASSQQRKDNEKLFF
CDR3nt: TGCGCCAGCAGTCAACAGCGGAAGGACAATGAAAAACTGTTTTTT

v_gene: TRBV4-1
d_gene: NA
j_gene: TRBJ1-4
abundance: NA
CDR3aa: CASSPEVANEKLFF
CDR3nt: TGCGCCAGCAGCCCTGAGGTGGCTAATGAAAAACTGTTTTTT

v_gene: TRBV19
d_gene: NA
j_gene: TRBJ2-7
abundance: NA
CDR3aa: CASSMAQGRSYEQYF
CDR3nt: TGTGCCAGTAGTATGGCGCAGGGGCGCTCCTACGAGCAGTACTTC

v_gene: TRBV5-1
d_gene: NA
j_gene: TRBJ2-7
abundance: NA
CDR3aa: CASSLERYEQYF
CDR3nt: TGCGCCAGCAGCTTGGAACGGTACGAGCAGTACTTC

v_gene: TRBV24-1
d_gene: NA
j_gene: TRBJ2-3
abundance: NA
CDR3aa: CATSDLRSTQYF
CDR3nt: TGTGCCACCAGTGATTTACGCAGTACGCAGTATTTT

v_gene: TRBV9
d_gene: TRBD1
j_gene: TRBJ1-2
abundance: NA
CDR3aa: CASSRGGLTYGYTF
CDR3nt: TGTGCCAGCAGCCGAGGGGGCCTCACCTATGGCTACACCTTC

v_gene: TRBV9
d_gene: NA
j_gene: TRBJ2-7
abundance: once
CDR3aa: CASSVAWGEFYEQYF
CDR3nt: TGTGCCAGCAGCGTAGCCTGGGGCGAATTCTACGAGCAGTACTTC

v_gene: TRBV19
d_gene: TRBD2
j_gene: TRBJ2-7
abundance: NA
CDR3aa: CASSLGLAGGPLGFEQYF
CDR3nt: TGTGCCAGTAGCCTAGGACTAGCGGGAGGGCCGCTAGGCTTCGAGCAGTACTTC

v_gene: TRBV7-2
d_gene: TRBD2
j_gene: TRBJ2-2
abundance: NA
CDR3aa: CASSPPRTRPGELFF
CDR3nt: TGTGCCAGCAGCCCGCCCCGGACTAGGCCCGGGGAGCTGTTTTTT

v_gene: TRBV18
d_gene: NA
j_gene: TRBJ1-5
abundance: NA
CDR3aa: CASSLRDSNQPQHF
CDR3nt: TGTGCCAGCTCGCTCAGGGATAGCAATCAGCCCCAGCATTTT

v_gene: TRBV9
d_gene: NA
j_gene: TRBJ2-1
abundance: few
CDR3aa: CARPWGLCHEQFF
CDR3nt: TGTGCCAGACCATGGGGGCTATGTCATGAGCAGTTCTTC

v_gene: TRBV11-2
d_gene: TRBD1
j_gene: TRBJ2-5
abundance: NA
CDR3aa: CASSLMPPGGGETQYF
CDR3nt: TGTGCCAGCAGCTTAATGCCCCCAGGGGGTGGAGAGACCCAGTACTTC

v_gene: TRBV6-5
d_gene: TRBD1
j_gene: TRBJ2-7
abundance: NA
CDR3aa: CASSSGQGSRQQYF
CDR3nt: TGTGCCAGCAGTTCGGGACAGGGTAGTCGTCAGCAGTACTTC

v_gene: TRBV5-4
d_gene: NA
j_gene: TRBJ2-1
abundance: NA
CDR3aa: CASSSRDSSPYNEQFF
CDR3nt: TGTGCCAGCAGCTCCCGGGACTCCAGCCCTTACAATGAGCAGTTCTTC

v_gene: TRBV6-1
d_gene: TRBD1
j_gene: TRBJ1-2
abundance: NA
CDR3aa: CASSGGTGLNLNLYGYTF
CDR3nt: TGTGCCAGCAGTGGGGGGACAGGCCTCAACCTCAATCTCTATGGCTACACCTTC

v_gene: TRBV7-9
d_gene: TRBD1
j_gene: TRBJ1-1
abundance: NA
CDR3aa: CASSWGDRGTEAFF
CDR3nt: TGTGCCAGCAGCTGGGGGGACAGGGGGACTGAAGCTTTCTTT

v_gene: TRBV30
d_gene: TRBD2
j_gene: TRBJ2-3
abundance: once
CDR3aa: CAWLHRGLTSGRDTQYF
CDR3nt: TGTGCCTGGCTCCACCGGGGCCTGACTAGCGGGAGAGATACGCAGTATTTT

v_gene: TRBV27
d_gene: NA
j_gene: TRBJ1-5
abundance: NA
CDR3aa: CASSLGQQNQPQHF
CDR3nt: TGTGCCAGCAGTTTAGGACAGCAGAATCAGCCCCAGCATTTT

v_gene: TRBV7-9
d_gene: TRBD2
j_gene: TRBJ2-3
abundance: NA
CDR3aa: CASSLGLAAADTQYF
CDR3nt: TGTGCCAGCAGCTTGGGACTAGCGGCAGCAGATACGCAGTATTTT

v_gene: TRBV19
d_gene: NA
j_gene: TRBJ1-4
abundance: NA
CDR3aa: CASSIDQNSIFNEKLFF
CDR3nt: TGTGCCAGTAGTATAGATCAGAACAGTATCTTTAATGAAAAACTGTTTTTT

v_gene: TRBV5-1
d_gene: NA
j_gene: TRBJ2-1
abundance: NA
CDR3aa: CASSLASQGDNEQFF
CDR3nt: TGCGCCAGCAGCTTGGCCAGTCAAGGGGACAATGAGCAGTTCTTC

v_gene: TRBV6-2/TRBV6-3
d_gene: TRBD2
j_gene: TRBJ2-1
abundance: NA
CDR3aa: CASSYSSGIRALNEQFF
CDR3nt: TGTGCCAGCAGTTACTCTAGCGGGATAAGAGCCCTAAATGAGCAGTTCTTC

v_gene: TRBV11-2
d_gene: NA
j_gene: TRBJ1-2
abundance: NA
CDR3aa: CASSPPMLGSTNGYTF
CDR3nt: TGTGCCAGCAGCCCCCCCATGCTCGGCAGTACTAATGGCTACACCTTC

v_gene: TRBV6-6
d_gene: TRBD1
j_gene: TRBJ2-5
abundance: NA
CDR3aa: CASRRQGWETQYF
CDR3nt: TGTGCCAGCAGACGACAGGGATGGGAGACCCAGTACTTC

v_gene: TRBV18
d_gene: TRBD1
j_gene: TRBJ1-4
abundance: NA
CDR3aa: CASSHDRGQDEKLFF
CDR3nt: TGTGCCAGCTCACATGACAGGGGGCAGGATGAAAAACTGTTTTTT

v_gene: TRBV24-1
d_gene: NA
j_gene: TRBJ1-2
abundance: NA
CDR3aa: CATSDLSRDYGYTF
CDR3nt: TGTGCCACCAGTGATTTGAGCAGGGACTATGGCTACACCTTC

v_gene: TRBV7-2
d_gene: NA
j_gene: TRBJ1-1
abundance: NA
CDR3aa: CASSSDRRSNTEAFF
CDR3nt: TGTGCCAGCAGTTCCGACAGGAGGTCGAACACTGAAGCTTTCTTT

v_gene: TRBV5-1
d_gene: NA
j_gene: TRBJ1-6
abundance: NA
CDR3aa: CASSLGRGPLQNSPLHF
CDR3nt: TGCGCCAGCAGCTTGGGGAGGGGACCCCTACAAAATTCACCCCTCCACTTT

v_gene: TRBV5-1
d_gene: TRBD1
j_gene: TRBJ1-2
abundance: NA
CDR3aa: CATNGAGQGDGYTF
CDR3nt: TGCGCCACAAATGGCGCTGGACAGGGTGATGGCTACACCTTC

v_gene: TRBV15
d_gene: NA
j_gene: TRBJ1-5
abundance: NA
CDR3aa: CATTAERGSNQPQHF
CDR3nt: TGTGCCACCACCGCCGAAAGGGGAAGCAATCAGCCCCAGCATTTT

v_gene: TRBV6-5
d_gene: TRBD1
j_gene: TRBJ1-1
abundance: NA
CDR3aa: CASSPGTEVGAFF
CDR3nt: TGTGCCAGCAGCCCCGGGACAGAAGTGGGGGCTTTCTTT